This is a list of T cell receptor beta chains from one sample in a study of cytomegalovirus exposure and HLA in healthy donors. The table came from immunoSEQ multiplex PCR; TCRdb's copy has only in-frame clones and leaves some out. This table has over 250,000 clones, about nine tenths appearing once. Sequenced input: PBMCs. All receptors derive from a woman aged 25 to 45 in good health and CMV-seropositive. Both conserved end residues are part of each CDR3. A D gene is named only where the DNA matches it firmly. Size is stated for part of the rows, as once, few or many counts, or as a class when the clone is expanded.

J gene: TRBJ2-7; clone size: -; V gene: TRBV5-4; D gene: -; CDR3 protein: CASSSERRGSYEQYF; CDR3 DNA: TGTGCCAGCAGCTCCGAGCGGAGAGGCTCCTACGAGCAGTACTTC
J gene: TRBJ1-1; clone size: once; V gene: TRBV4-3; D gene: -; CDR3 protein: CASSQDRGDTEAFF; CDR3 DNA: TGCGCCAGCAGCCAAGACCGGGGGGACACTGAAGCTTTCTTT
J gene: TRBJ1-3; clone size: -; V gene: TRBV27; D gene: TRBD1; CDR3 protein: CASSSQGANFGNTIYF; CDR3 DNA: TGTGCCAGCAGTTCGCAGGGGGCGAATTTTGGAAACACCATATATTTT
J gene: TRBJ2-7; clone size: once; V gene: TRBV5-4; D gene: TRBD1; CDR3 protein: CASSAGQGYEQYF; CDR3 DNA: TGTGCCAGCAGCGCGGGACAGGGGTACGAGCAGTACTTC
J gene: TRBJ2-5; clone size: -; V gene: TRBV29-1; D gene: TRBD1; CDR3 protein: CSVGERGQGETQYF; CDR3 DNA: TGCAGCGTTGGGGAGAGGGGGCAGGGGGAGACCCAGTACTTC
J gene: TRBJ1-4; clone size: -; V gene: TRBV30; D gene: -; CDR3 protein: CAWSVSGRTNEKLFF; CDR3 DNA: TGTGCCTGGAGTGTCTCCGGACGAACTAATGAAAAACTGTTTTTT
J gene: TRBJ1-5; clone size: once; V gene: TRBV2; D gene: -; CDR3 protein: CASRERGGMAQHF; CDR3 DNA: TGTGCCAGCAGGGAGAGGGGCGGTATGGCCCAGCATTTT
J gene: TRBJ1-4; clone size: -; V gene: TRBV7-2; D gene: TRBD1; CDR3 protein: CASRAGTGSNEKLFF; CDR3 DNA: TGTGCCAGCAGGGCGGGGACAGGGAGTAATGAAAAACTGTTTTTT
J gene: TRBJ1-2; clone size: -; V gene: TRBV10-3; D gene: -; CDR3 protein: CAISESSQPPWGYTF; CDR3 DNA: TGTGCCATCAGTGAGTCGAGCCAGCCCCCCTGGGGCTACACCTTC
J gene: TRBJ2-1; clone size: -; V gene: TRBV7-6; D gene: -; CDR3 protein: CASSLAGPRNNEQFF; CDR3 DNA: TGTGCCAGCAGCCTAGCAGGCCCCCGAAACAATGAGCAGTTCTTC
J gene: TRBJ2-3; clone size: -; V gene: TRBV9; D gene: -; CDR3 protein: CASSQGGLEDTQYF; CDR3 DNA: TGTGCCAGCAGCCAGGGGGGACTAGAAGATACGCAGTATTTT
J gene: TRBJ2-5; clone size: -; V gene: TRBV28; D gene: TRBD2; CDR3 protein: CASRRLAGRQETQYF; CDR3 DNA: TGTGCCAGCAGGCGACTAGCGGGGAGGCAAGAGACCCAGTACTTC
J gene: TRBJ1-5; clone size: -; V gene: TRBV6-1; D gene: -; CDR3 protein: CASSVLGGNQPQHF; CDR3 DNA: TGTGCCAGCAGTGTGTTGGGTGGCAATCAGCCCCAGCATTTT
J gene: TRBJ2-5; clone size: -; V gene: TRBV6-5; D gene: -; CDR3 protein: CASSPPRFETQYF; CDR3 DNA: TGTGCCAGCAGCCCCCCGCGTTTTGAGACCCAGTACTTC
J gene: TRBJ1-2; clone size: -; V gene: TRBV27; D gene: TRBD1; CDR3 protein: CASRRTGVDGYTF; CDR3 DNA: TGTGCCAGCAGACGGACAGGGGTCGACGGCTACACCTTC
J gene: TRBJ1-2; clone size: few; V gene: TRBV2; D gene: -; CDR3 protein: CAKRSSGTIGYTF; CDR3 DNA: TGTGCCAAACGCTCCTCCGGGACAATTGGCTACACCTTC
J gene: TRBJ2-1; clone size: once; V gene: TRBV4-2; D gene: -; CDR3 protein: CASSQEASSYNEQFF; CDR3 DNA: TGTGCCAGCAGCCAAGAGGCTAGCTCCTACAATGAGCAGTTCTTC
J gene: TRBJ2-3; clone size: -; V gene: TRBV6-5; D gene: TRBD2; CDR3 protein: CASSLGGSGTDTQYF; CDR3 DNA: TGTGCCAGCAGTTTGGGCGGGAGTGGTACAGATACGCAGTATTTT
J gene: TRBJ2-7; clone size: -; V gene: TRBV4-1; D gene: TRBD1; CDR3 protein: CASSPTGQGAREQYF; CDR3 DNA: TGCGCCAGCAGCCCGACGGGACAGGGGGCAAGGGAGCAGTACTTC
J gene: TRBJ2-7; clone size: -; V gene: TRBV7-8; D gene: -; CDR3 protein: CASSLIVQSYEQYF; CDR3 DNA: TGTGCCAGCAGCTTAATAGTCCAGTCCTACGAGCAGTACTTC
J gene: TRBJ2-7; clone size: once; V gene: TRBV18; D gene: TRBD1; CDR3 protein: CASSGQGASYEQYF; CDR3 DNA: TGTGCCAGCTCGGGACAGGGGGCGTCCTACGAGCAGTACTTC
J gene: TRBJ2-1; clone size: -; V gene: TRBV4-1; D gene: -; CDR3 protein: CASSQETPYNEQFF; CDR3 DNA: TGCGCCAGCAGCCAAGAAACGCCTTACAATGAGCAGTTCTTC
J gene: TRBJ1-3; clone size: -; V gene: TRBV30; D gene: -; CDR3 protein: CAWSPTNGNTIYF; CDR3 DNA: TGTGCCTGGAGTCCGACAAATGGAAACACCATATATTTT
J gene: TRBJ2-1; clone size: -; V gene: TRBV5-4; D gene: -; CDR3 protein: CASNTEPLGDEQFF; CDR3 DNA: TGTGCCAGCAATACCGAACCCCTAGGGGATGAGCAGTTCTTC
J gene: TRBJ2-1; clone size: -; V gene: TRBV6-6; D gene: TRBD1; CDR3 protein: CASRIRDRAYNEQFF; CDR3 DNA: TGTGCCAGCAGAATCCGGGACAGGGCCTACAATGAGCAGTTCTTC
J gene: TRBJ2-3; clone size: -; V gene: TRBV2; D gene: -; CDR3 protein: CASTRQGNTDTQYF; CDR3 DNA: TGTGCCAGCACAAGGCAGGGGAACACAGATACGCAGTATTTT
J gene: TRBJ1-4; clone size: -; V gene: TRBV7-9; D gene: -; CDR3 protein: CASSLGGGPNEKLFF; CDR3 DNA: TGTGCCAGCAGCTTAGGAGGGGGTCCTAATGAAAAACTGTTTTTT
J gene: TRBJ1-2; clone size: -; V gene: TRBV5-1; D gene: -; CDR3 protein: CASSLDPTINYGYTF; CDR3 DNA: TGCGCCAGCAGCTTGGACCCCACGATTAACTATGGCTACACCTTC
J gene: TRBJ1-2; clone size: -; V gene: TRBV4-2; D gene: -; CDR3 protein: CASSQVPLPPRDDYGYTF; CDR3 DNA: TGTGCCAGCAGCCAAGTTCCCCTCCCCCCACGGGATGACTATGGCTACACCTTC
J gene: TRBJ2-5; clone size: -; V gene: TRBV10-1; D gene: -; CDR3 protein: CASSEMWSGETQYF; CDR3 DNA: TGCGCCAGCAGTGAAATGTGGAGTGGGGAGACCCAGTACTTC
J gene: TRBJ1-1; clone size: -; V gene: TRBV29-1; D gene: -; CDR3 protein: CSVAQAAEAFF; CDR3 DNA: TGCAGCGTTGCACAGGCGGCGGAAGCTTTCTTT
J gene: TRBJ2-2; clone size: -; V gene: TRBV7-6; D gene: TRBD2; CDR3 protein: CASSPSGDFTGELFF; CDR3 DNA: TGTGCCAGCAGCCCCAGCGGGGATTTCACCGGGGAGCTGTTTTTT
J gene: TRBJ1-2; clone size: -; V gene: TRBV28; D gene: -; CDR3 protein: CASTPRPNYGYTF; CDR3 DNA: TGTGCCAGCACCCCCCGGCCTAACTATGGCTACACCTTC
J gene: TRBJ1-3; clone size: -; V gene: TRBV5-1; D gene: -; CDR3 protein: CASSKTTSSGNTIYF; CDR3 DNA: TGCGCCAGCAGCAAAACAACTTCCTCTGGAAACACCATATATTTT
J gene: TRBJ2-1; clone size: -; V gene: TRBV7-8; D gene: -; CDR3 protein: CASSLVSIAYEQFF; CDR3 DNA: TGTGCCAGCAGCTTAGTATCGATAGCCTATGAGCAGTTCTTC
J gene: TRBJ2-7; clone size: -; V gene: TRBV5-8; D gene: -; CDR3 protein: CASSLVRVEQYF; CDR3 DNA: TGTGCCAGCAGCTTGGTCAGGGTGGAACAGTACTTC
J gene: TRBJ2-7; clone size: -; V gene: TRBV28; D gene: TRBD2; CDR3 protein: CASSLVAGEYEQYF; CDR3 DNA: TGTGCCAGCAGTTTAGTAGCGGGGGAGTACGAGCAGTACTTC